This entry is about one TCR beta chain. What it binds is unknown. The assay was immunoSEQ multiplex PCR, and TCRdb's table has in-frame clones only and misses some. The sample lists tens of thousands of clones, about 83% seen once, with approximately 19% in the top ten. During the collection period, no donor immune events like infections were recorded. The sample is drawn from a study of identifying expanded T cells in peripheral blood. Study-level points and caveats: Technical replicates showed 0.9 to 1.5 changed clones; roughly two weeks 15 to 20; four weeks 19. Across healthy donors, higher total template counts meant significantly greater approximately two-week count variance.

The sequenced sample was blood. The clonotype was recovered from a person aged 18 to 70 in good health.

This chain's CDR3 is CAWAWGWTEAFF. CDR3 in DNA: TGTGCCTGGGCCTGGGGCTGGACTGAAGCTTTCTTT. The chain recombines TRBV30 with TRBJ1-1; TRBD1 is a possible D gene (5 bases). The CDR3 runs to 12 residues. V was trimmed by 5 bases and J by 5 bases, leaving 12 bases between them. Looked up from germline, CDR1 is GTSNPN and CDR2 is SVGIG (reference sequence).